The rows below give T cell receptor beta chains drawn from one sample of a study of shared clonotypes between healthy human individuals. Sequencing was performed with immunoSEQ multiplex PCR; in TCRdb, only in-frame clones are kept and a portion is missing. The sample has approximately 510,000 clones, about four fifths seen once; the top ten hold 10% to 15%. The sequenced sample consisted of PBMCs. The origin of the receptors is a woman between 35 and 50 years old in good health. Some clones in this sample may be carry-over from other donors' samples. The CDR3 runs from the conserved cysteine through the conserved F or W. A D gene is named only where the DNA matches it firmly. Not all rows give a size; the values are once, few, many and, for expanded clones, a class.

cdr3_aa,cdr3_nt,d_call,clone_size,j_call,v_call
CASSQRLSGSTDTQYF,TGTGCCAGCAGCCAACGCCTTAGCGGTTCCACAGATACGCAGTATTTT,NA,NA,TRBJ2-3,TRBV4-2
CASSGAISGANVLTF,TGTGCCAGTAGTGGGGCCATCTCTGGGGCCAACGTCCTGACTTTC,NA,NA,TRBJ2-6,TRBV7-2
CASSSHFGQGKANTEAFF,TGTGCCAGCAGCTCTCATTTCGGACAGGGGAAAGCGAACACTGAAGCTTTCTTT,NA,NA,TRBJ1-1,TRBV21-1
CASSYPNTGELFF,TGTGCCAGCAGTTACCCGAACACCGGGGAGCTGTTTTTT,NA,few,TRBJ2-2,TRBV28
CASSEQGRYTDTQYF,TGTGCCAGCAGTGAACAGGGGAGGTACACAGATACGCAGTATTTT,NA,NA,TRBJ2-3,TRBV6-1
CATSSQGSNQPQHF,TGTGCCACCAGCTCGCAGGGGAGCAATCAGCCCCAGCATTTT,NA,NA,TRBJ1-5,TRBV15
CASSPGNQETQYF,TGTGCCAGCTCACCGGGCAACCAAGAGACCCAGTACTTC,NA,many,TRBJ2-5,TRBV18
CASSLHVNTEAFF,TGTGCCAGCAGCTTGCATGTGAACACTGAAGCTTTCTTT,NA,once,TRBJ1-1,TRBV5-4
CASSFRGRSGEQYF,TGTGCCAGCAGCTTCCGCGGGAGGTCCGGCGAGCAGTACTTC,TRBD2,NA,TRBJ2-7,TRBV11-3
CAWSPDRGFGYYYNEQFF,TGTGCCTGGAGTCCGGACAGGGGGTTCGGCTACTACTACAATGAGCAGTTCTTC,TRBD1,once,TRBJ2-1,TRBV30